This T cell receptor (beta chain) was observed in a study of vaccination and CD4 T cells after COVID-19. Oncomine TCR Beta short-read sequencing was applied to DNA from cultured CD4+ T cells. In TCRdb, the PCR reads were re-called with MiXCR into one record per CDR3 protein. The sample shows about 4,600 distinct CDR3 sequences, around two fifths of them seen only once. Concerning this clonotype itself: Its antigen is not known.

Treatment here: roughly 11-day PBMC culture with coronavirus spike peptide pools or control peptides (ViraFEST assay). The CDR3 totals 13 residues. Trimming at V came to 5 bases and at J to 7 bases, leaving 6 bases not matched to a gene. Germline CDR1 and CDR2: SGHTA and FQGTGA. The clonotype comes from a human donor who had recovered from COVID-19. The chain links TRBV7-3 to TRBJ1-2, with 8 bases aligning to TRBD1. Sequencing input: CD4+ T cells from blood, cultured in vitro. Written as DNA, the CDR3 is TGTGCCAGCAGCATCACCGGGACAGGTGGCTACACCTTC. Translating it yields CASSITGTGGYTF.